Sequencing of this T cell receptor (beta chain) was carried out in a study of blood T cells in healthy people across ages. Study-wide points: A greater number of naive CD4+ cells and higher diversity distinguished long-lived donors from aged donors.

For the second PCR, which ran for about 7 to 11 cycles, a sample-barcoded 5' primer and a J-beta primer mix were used. Sequencing of every sample gave 3 million or more CDR3-containing paired-end reads. TCRdb used MiXCR to reprocess the 5' RACE reads, holding one entry per CDR3 protein. The table shows roughly 1.6 million distinct CDR3 sequences, with 30% to 40% occurring only once. PBMCs were isolated at a quantity of at least 6.5 million per sample. Details on this clonotype: Antigen specificity is unknown.

Source material: blood. This clonotype originated in a woman in her twenties or thirties in good health.

CDR3 residues: CASSQSGTSGSNEQFF. Written as DNA, the CDR3 is TGTGCCAGCAGCCAATCCGGTACTAGCGGGAGTAATGAGCAGTTCTTC. The chain carries TRBV3-1 and TRBJ2-1; 11 bases are shared with TRBD2. There are 16 residues in the CDR3. Germline trimming cut 2 bases from V and 7 bases from J; bases unmatched to any gene: 7. Germline lookup yields CDR1 LGHDT and CDR2 YNNKEL (reference sequence).